A selection of T cell receptor beta chains follows, all from one sample in a study of kidney transplant recipient with SARS-CoV-2 infection. Using its own MiXCR run on the reads, TCRdb lists one record per CDR3 protein. The data contain roughly 250,000 distinct CDR3 sequences, 25% to 30% of them singletons. Sequencing was performed on a blood sample, taken at baseline and on roughly day 110 from a kidney transplant recipient. These receptors were collected from a male patient younger than 45 who had COVID-19 and was a kidney transplant recipient. Some T cells may be graft donor cells. CDR3s include the opening cysteine and the closing phenylalanine or tryptophan. D genes are given only for firm matches. Size tells how often a clone was seen (once, few, many) or the class of an expanded clone, and some rows leave it out.

v_call	clone_size	j_call	d_call	cdr3_nt	cdr3_aa
TRBV5-3	many	TRBJ1-2	-	TGTGCCAGACAGTGCATAGTGGTGAGAAAGACCTATGGCTACACCTTC	CARQCIVVRKTYGYTF
TRBV20-1	-	TRBJ2-3	TRBD2	TGCAGTGCGATGCTAGCGGGGGGGGGAGATACGCAGTATTTT	CSAMLAGGGDTQYF
TRBV7-5	many	TRBJ1-2	-	-	CISVPENGSEVGKTYGYTF
TRBV12-3/TRBV12-4	-	TRBJ1-2	-	TGTGCCAGCAGTCGTTCGTGCACAGCAGGAAAGACCTATGGCTACACCTTC	CASSRSCTAGKTYGYTF
TRBV10-2	many	TRBJ2-5	-	TGCGCCAGCAGTGGGGAAGAGAGGGGTTTAGGAGAGACCCAGTACTTC	CASSGEERGLGETQYF
TRBV20-1	many	TRBJ1-2	-	TGCAGTGCTAAAACAGAGCTGTTTCGAAAGACCTATGGCTACACCTTC	CSAKTELFRKTYGYTF
TRBV20-1	many	TRBJ1-1	-	TGCAGTGCTAGAGATTTTAGGACAATGAATCAAGCTTTCTTT	CSARDFRTMNQAFF
TRBV12-5	-	TRBJ1-2	-	TGTGCTAGTGGTTTGTGTCTTTTGCAGGGAAAGACCTATGGCTACACCTTC	CASGLCLLQGKTYGYTF
TRBV20-1	many	TRBJ2-3	TRBD2	TGCAGTGCTAGCGAGCGGGGAGGGTTTGGGTCAGATACGCAGTATTTT	CSASERGGFGSDTQYF
TRBV3-1	many	TRBJ2-7	-	TGTGCCAGCAGCCAAAACGCTCGGTCCGAGGCTAACGAGCAGTACTTC	CASSQNARSEANEQYF
TRBV25-1	many	TRBJ1-1	-	TGTGCCAGCAGTTCAACCGGGACAAGGAACACTGAAGCTTTCTTT	CASSSTGTRNTEAFF
TRBV18	few	TRBJ2-4	TRBD1	TGTGCCAGCTCATCTCAGGGGGCAAACGAAAACATTCAGTACTTC	CASSSQGANENIQYF
TRBV6-8	many	TRBJ1-2	-	TGTGCCAGCAGTGTTATTGAACGCTCTAGAAAGACCTATGGCTACACCTTC	CASSVIERSRKTYGYTF
TRBV14	many	TRBJ2-7	TRBD2	TGTGCCAGCAGCCGGCTAGCGGGCAGGGGAGCCGAGCAGTACTTC	CASSRLAGRGAEQYF
TRBV19	few	TRBJ2-1	TRBD2	TGTGCCAGTAGTATAGGGGCCCGGGGCGGGAGCATCTACAATGAGCAGTTCTTC	CASSIGARGGSIYNEQFF
TRBV20-1	-	TRBJ2-2	-	TGCAGTGCTAACCAGGGAGGCATCGGGGAGCTGTTTTTT	CSANQGGIGELFF
TRBV6-5	many	TRBJ2-7	-	TGTGCCAGCAGTGCATCCCGAATACCCGTTGTGGGACTCCAGTTGCAGTACTTC	CASSASRIPVVGLQLQYF
TRBV12-3/TRBV12-4	many	TRBJ1-6	TRBD1	TGTGCCAGCAGCGACAGGGTCGGACTTTCACCCCTCCACTTT	CASSDRVGLSPLHF
TRBV4-3	many	TRBJ1-1	TRBD1	TGCGCCAGCAGCCAAGATTCCCCTAGGGCCCGGCAGGGGGTCACTGAAGCTTTCTTT	CASSQDSPRARQGVTEAFF
TRBV9	few	TRBJ2-3	TRBD2	TGTGCCAGCAGCGGACCCGGGACTAGCGGGGGTGCTACGCAGTATTTT	CASSGPGTSGGATQYF
TRBV11-3	many	TRBJ2-7	-	TGTGCCAGCAGCTATAGGACAGTCTGGGAGCAGTACTTC	CASSYRTVWEQYF
TRBV20-1	many	TRBJ2-2	-	TGCAGTGCTAGAGATCTGAGCTCGTCGAACACCGGGGAGCTGTTTTTT	CSARDLSSSNTGELFF
TRBV3-1	many	TRBJ1-2	-	TGTGCCAGCAGCAGTTACGACACCCTTCGAAAGACCTATGGCTACACCTTC	CASSSYDTLRKTYGYTF
TRBV19	few	TRBJ2-3	-	TGTGCCAGTAGTGCAGGGCGGGCTTACACAGATACGCAGTATTTT	CASSAGRAYTDTQYF
TRBV28	many	TRBJ2-1	TRBD2	TGTGCCAGCAGGGTTAGCGGGAGGGCCAATGAGCAGTTCTTC	CASRVSGRANEQFF
TRBV24-1	-	TRBJ2-5	TRBD2	TGTGCCACCAGTGATTTGGGATCGGGAGGGTGGGAGACCCAGTACTTC	CATSDLGSGGWETQYF
TRBV19	many	TRBJ2-2	-	TGTGCCAGTAGTACGCGCGATTCCGGGGAGCTGTTTTTT	CASSTRDSGELFF
TRBV2	many	TRBJ2-1	-	TGTGCCAGCAGCCCAGTAGACAGGACCTACAATGAGCAGTTCTTC	CASSPVDRTYNEQFF
TRBV6-2/TRBV6-3	once	TRBJ2-2	TRBD2	TGTGCCAGCAGTTACTCTGGGGGGGTGGCCGCCGGGGAGCTGTTTTTT	CASSYSGGVAAGELFF
TRBV18	many	TRBJ2-5	TRBD1	TGTGCCAGCTCACCAGGACAGGGGAACGGAGAGACCCAGTACTTC	CASSPGQGNGETQYF
TRBV10-2	-	TRBJ2-2	TRBD1	TGCGCCGGCAGTGAGGGGGACAGGGGGCGAGGGGAGCTGTTTTTT	CAGSEGDRGRGELFF